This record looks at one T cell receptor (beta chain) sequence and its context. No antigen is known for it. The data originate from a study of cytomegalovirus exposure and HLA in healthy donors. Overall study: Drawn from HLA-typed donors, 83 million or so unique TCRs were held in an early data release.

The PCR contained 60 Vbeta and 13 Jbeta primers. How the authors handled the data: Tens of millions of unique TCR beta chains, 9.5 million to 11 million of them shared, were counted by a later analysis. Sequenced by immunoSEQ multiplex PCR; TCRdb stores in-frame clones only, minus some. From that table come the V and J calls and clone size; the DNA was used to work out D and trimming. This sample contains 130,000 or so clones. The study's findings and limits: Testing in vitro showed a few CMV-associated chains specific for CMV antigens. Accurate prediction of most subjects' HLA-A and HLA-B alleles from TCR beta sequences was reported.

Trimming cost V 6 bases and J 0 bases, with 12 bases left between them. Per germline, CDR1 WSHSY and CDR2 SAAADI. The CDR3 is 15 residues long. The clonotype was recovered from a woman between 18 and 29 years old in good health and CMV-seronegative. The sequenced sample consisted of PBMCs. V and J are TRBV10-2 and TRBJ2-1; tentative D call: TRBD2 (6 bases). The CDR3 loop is CASRTLGSSYNEQFF. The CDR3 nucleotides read TGCGCCAGCAGGACCCTCGGGAGCTCCTACAATGAGCAGTTCTTC.